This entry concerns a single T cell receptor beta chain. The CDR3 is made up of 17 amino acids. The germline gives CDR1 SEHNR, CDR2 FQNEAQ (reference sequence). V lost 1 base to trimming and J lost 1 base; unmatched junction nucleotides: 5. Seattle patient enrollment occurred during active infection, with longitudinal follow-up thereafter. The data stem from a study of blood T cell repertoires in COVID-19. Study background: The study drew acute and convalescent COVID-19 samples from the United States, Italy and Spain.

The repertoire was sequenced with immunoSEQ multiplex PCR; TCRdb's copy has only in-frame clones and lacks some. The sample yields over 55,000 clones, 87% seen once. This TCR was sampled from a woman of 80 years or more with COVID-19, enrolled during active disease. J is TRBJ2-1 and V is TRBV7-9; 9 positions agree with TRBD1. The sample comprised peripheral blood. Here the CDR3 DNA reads TGTGCCAGCAGCTTAGTGTTAGGGACAGGGTCCTACAATGAGCAGTTCTTC. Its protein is CASSLVLGTGSYNEQFF.